Included here is one T cell receptor (beta chain) sequence, with context. TCRdb's copy holds only in-frame clones and misses some; the assay was immunoSEQ multiplex PCR. This sample has 68,000 or so clones, with approximately 91% found just once. This specimen comes from a study of lymphopenia after photon versus proton radiotherapy. Germline values: CDR1 MNHNS, CDR2 SASEGT. The CDR3 has 16 amino acids. The V and J ends lost 4 bases and 0 bases, in that order; junction bases with no gene match: 4. The sample consisted of peripheral blood, taken from a patient treated with photon-based radiotherapy. This receptor was obtained from a woman between 65 and 79 years old with pancreatic cancer. The chain has TRBV6-1 and TRBJ2-3; TRBD2 agrees at 10 bases. The CDR3 here is CASSGTLAGSTDTQYF. The CDR3 DNA reads TGTGCCAGCAGTGGGACACTAGCGGGAAGCACAGATACGCAGTATTTT.